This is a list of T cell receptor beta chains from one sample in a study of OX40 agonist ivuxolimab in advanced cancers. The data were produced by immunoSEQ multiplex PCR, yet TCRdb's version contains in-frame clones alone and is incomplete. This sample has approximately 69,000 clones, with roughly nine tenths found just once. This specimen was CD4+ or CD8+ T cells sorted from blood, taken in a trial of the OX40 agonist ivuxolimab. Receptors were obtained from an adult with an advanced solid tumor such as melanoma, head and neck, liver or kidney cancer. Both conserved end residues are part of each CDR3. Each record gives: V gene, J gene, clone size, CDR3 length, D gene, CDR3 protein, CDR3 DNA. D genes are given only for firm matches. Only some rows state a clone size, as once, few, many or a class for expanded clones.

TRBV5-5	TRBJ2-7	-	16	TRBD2	CASSLASGLAGAEQYF	TGTGCCAGCAGCTTGGCCTCGGGACTAGCGGGAGCCGAGCAGTACTTC
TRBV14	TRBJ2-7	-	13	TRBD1	CASSIAGGGEQYF	TGTGCCAGCAGCATCGCAGGGGGTGGCGAGCAGTACTTC
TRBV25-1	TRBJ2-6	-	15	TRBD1	CASSGTGSGANVLTF	TGTGCCAGCAGTGGGACAGGCTCTGGGGCCAACGTCCTGACTTTC
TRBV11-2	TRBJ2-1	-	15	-	CASSLEVPSYNEQFF	TGTGCCAGTAGCTTAGAAGTTCCCTCCTACAATGAGCAGTTCTTC
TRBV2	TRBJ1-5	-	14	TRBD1	CASSETGAYQPQHF	TGTGCCAGCAGCGAAACAGGGGCTTATCAGCCCCAGCATTTT
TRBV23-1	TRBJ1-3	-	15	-	CASSQSFRVGNTIYF	TGCGCCAGCAGTCAATCGTTCAGGGTTGGAAACACCATATATTTT
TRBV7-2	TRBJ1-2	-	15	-	CASSLRGTLGYGYTF	TGTGCCAGCAGCCTACGAGGCACCTTGGGCTATGGCTACACCTTC
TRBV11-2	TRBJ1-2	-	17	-	CASSLGAKMRVLYGYTF	TGTGCCAGCAGCTTAGGGGCAAAGATGAGGGTTCTCTATGGCTACACCTTC
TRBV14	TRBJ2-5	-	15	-	CASSQEFGQQETQYF	TGTGCCAGCAGTCAGGAATTTGGACAGCAAGAGACCCAGTACTTC
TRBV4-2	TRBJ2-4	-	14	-	CASSREMAQNIQYF	TGTGCCAGCAGCCGGGAGATGGCCCAAAACATTCAGTACTTC
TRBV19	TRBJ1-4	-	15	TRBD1	CASKRQGATNEKLFF	TGTGCCAGCAAGAGACAGGGGGCAACTAATGAAAAACTGTTTTTT
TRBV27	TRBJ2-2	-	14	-	CASSFFPLAGELFF	TGTGCCAGCAGTTTCTTTCCCCTCGCCGGGGAGCTGTTTTTT
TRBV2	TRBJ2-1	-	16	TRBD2	CASSAILASGYNEQFF	TGTGCCAGCAGTGCGATACTAGCGAGCGGATACAATGAGCAGTTCTTC
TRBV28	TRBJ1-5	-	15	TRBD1	CASAGQAQGNQPQHF	TGTGCCAGCGCGGGACAGGCCCAAGGCAATCAGCCCCAGCATTTT
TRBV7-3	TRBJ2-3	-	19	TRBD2	CASSSTGTSGRAGTDTQYF	TGTGCCAGCAGCTCAACGGGGACTAGCGGGAGGGCAGGCACAGATACGCAGTATTTT
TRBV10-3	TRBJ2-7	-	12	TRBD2	CASRTSQYEQYF	TGTGCCTCAAGGACTAGCCAGTACGAGCAGTACTTC
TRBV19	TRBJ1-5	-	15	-	CASSTRDISNQPQHF	TGTGCCAGTAGTACACGGGACATAAGCAATCAGCCCCAGCATTTT
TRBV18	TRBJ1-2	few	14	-	CASSPRDNEYGYTF	TGTGCCAGCTCACCCCGGGACAATGAATATGGCTACACCTTC
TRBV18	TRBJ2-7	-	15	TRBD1	CASSPGTGRAYEQYF	TGTGCCAGCTCACCTGGGACAGGGAGAGCCTACGAGCAGTACTTC
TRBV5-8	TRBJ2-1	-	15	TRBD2	CASSSTSGRTFEQFF	TGTGCCAGCAGCTCGACTAGCGGGAGGACTTTTGAGCAGTTCTTC
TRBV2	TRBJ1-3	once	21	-	CASSGSGGDIRSESSGNTIYF	TGTGCCAGCAGTGGATCGGGGGGAGACATTCGTTCTGAAAGCTCTGGAAACACCATATATTTT
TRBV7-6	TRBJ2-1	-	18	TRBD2	CASSLILTGTSGKIEQFF	TGTGCCAGCAGCTTAATACTAACAGGGACTAGCGGGAAGATTGAGCAGTTCTTC
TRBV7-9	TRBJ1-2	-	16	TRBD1	CASSKGQAATSDGYTF	TGTGCCAGCAGCAAGGGACAGGCGGCGACCTCAGATGGCTACACCTTC
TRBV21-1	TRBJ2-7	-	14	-	CASSKAGTDYEQYF	TGTGCCAGCAGCAAAGCTGGGACAGACTACGAGCAGTACTTC
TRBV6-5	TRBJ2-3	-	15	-	CASSSRTTSTDTQYF	TGTGCCAGCAGTTCACGGACTACTAGCACAGATACGCAGTATTTT
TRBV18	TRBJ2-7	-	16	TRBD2	CASSPRWLAGKDEQYF	TGTGCCAGCTCACCACGGTGGCTAGCGGGAAAAGACGAGCAGTACTTC
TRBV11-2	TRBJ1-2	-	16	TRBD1	CASSPQSGRGFYGYTF	TGTGCCAGCAGCCCCCAGTCGGGCAGGGGGTTCTATGGCTACACCTTC
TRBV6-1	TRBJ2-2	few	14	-	CASIRRWSDGELFF	TGTGCCAGCATTCGTCGATGGAGTGACGGGGAGCTGTTTTTT
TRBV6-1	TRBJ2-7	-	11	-	CASESSYEQYF	TGTGCCAGCGAGAGCTCCTACGAGCAGTACTTC
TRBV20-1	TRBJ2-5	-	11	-	CSASSQETQYF	TGCAGTGCTAGCAGCCAAGAGACCCAGTACTTC
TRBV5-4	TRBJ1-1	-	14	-	CASSSGTVTYEAFF	TGTGCCAGCAGCTCCGGTACCGTAACATATGAAGCTTTCTTT
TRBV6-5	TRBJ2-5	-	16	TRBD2	CASSYRASGLQETQYF	TGTGCCAGCAGTTACAGGGCTAGCGGACTCCAAGAGACCCAGTACTTC
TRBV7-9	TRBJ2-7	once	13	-	CASSLGWSYEQYF	TGTGCCAGCAGCTTGGGGTGGAGCTACGAGCAGTACTTC
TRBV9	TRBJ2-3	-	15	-	CASSVVPGVTDTQYF	TGTGCCAGCAGCGTAGTCCCGGGAGTCACAGATACGCAGTATTTT
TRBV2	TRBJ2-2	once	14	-	CASSVRANTGELFF	TGTGCCAGCAGTGTCCGAGCGAACACCGGGGAGCTGTTTTTT
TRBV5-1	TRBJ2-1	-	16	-	CASSSQGSGLYNEQFF	TGCGCCAGCAGCTCCCAAGGTAGCGGTCTTTACAATGAGCAGTTCTTC
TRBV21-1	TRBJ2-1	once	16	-	CAWTSGRARLSNEQFF	TGTGCCTGGACTAGCGGGAGAGCCCGTCTGTCCAATGAGCAGTTCTTC